This T cell receptor beta chain is drawn from a study of T-cell reconstitution after alpha-beta-depleted transplantation in children. CDR1 is LGHNA, CDR2 YSLEER, per germline. The CDR3 is 15 amino acids. V dropped 0 bases and J dropped 6 bases, with 13 bases sitting between them. This clonotype was counted a few times. A library of TCRbeta sequences, prepared with unique molecular identifiers, was generated. TCRdb itself ran the PCR reads through MiXCR, one entry per CDR3 protein. The table shows some 300,000 distinct CDR3 sequences, with 10% occurring only once. The clonotype comes from a human donor who donated a stem cell graft to a child with acute lymphoblastic leukemia. Sequenced material: PBMCs from the stem cell graft donor, taken from the stem cell graft. This chain links TRBV4-3 with TRBJ2-3; possible D gene TRBD1, 5 bases. The CDR3 sequence: CASSQESPGWDTQYF. In nucleotides, the CDR3 is TGCGCCAGCAGCCAAGAGTCCCCAGGGTGGGATACGCAGTATTTT.